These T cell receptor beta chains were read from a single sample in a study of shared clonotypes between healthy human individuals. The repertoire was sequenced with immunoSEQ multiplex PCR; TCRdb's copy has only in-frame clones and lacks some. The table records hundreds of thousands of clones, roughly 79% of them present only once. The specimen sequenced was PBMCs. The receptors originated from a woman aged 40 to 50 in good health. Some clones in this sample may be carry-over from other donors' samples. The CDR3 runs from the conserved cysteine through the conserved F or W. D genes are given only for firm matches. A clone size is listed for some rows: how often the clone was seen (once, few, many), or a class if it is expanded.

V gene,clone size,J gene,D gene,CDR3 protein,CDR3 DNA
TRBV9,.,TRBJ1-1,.,CASSPSLNTEAFF,TGTGCCAGCAGCCCCTCCCTGAACACTGAAGCTTTCTTT
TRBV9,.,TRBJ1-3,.,CASSGDTDLGNTIYF,TGTGCCAGCAGCGGGGACACTGACCTTGGAAACACCATATATTTT
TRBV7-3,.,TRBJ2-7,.,CASSLAGAYEQYF,TGTGCCAGCAGCTTAGCGGGCGCCTACGAGCAGTACTTC
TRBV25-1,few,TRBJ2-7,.,CASKWGATGEQYF,TGTGCCAGCAAGTGGGGGGCGACGGGCGAGCAGTACTTC
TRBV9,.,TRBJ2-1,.,CASSFSGTSSYNEQFF,TGTGCCAGCAGCTTTTCCGGGACGAGCTCCTACAATGAGCAGTTCTTC
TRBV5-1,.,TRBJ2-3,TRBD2,CASSLTGRSTDTQYF,TGCGCCAGCAGCTTGACCGGGAGGAGCACAGATACGCAGTATTTT
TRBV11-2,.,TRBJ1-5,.,CASSSSPGHYSNQPQHF,TGTGCCAGCAGCTCATCGCCCGGACATTATAGCAATCAGCCCCAGCATTTT
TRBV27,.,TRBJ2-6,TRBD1,CASSIRDRGSGANVLTF,TGTGCCAGCAGTATCCGGGACAGGGGATCCGGGGCCAACGTCCTGACTTTC
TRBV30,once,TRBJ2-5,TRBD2,CAWGTSGSFGETQYF,TGTGCCTGGGGGACTAGCGGGAGTTTTGGGGAGACCCAGTACTTC
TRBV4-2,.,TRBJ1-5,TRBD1,CASSSGQGQNQPQHF,TGTGCCAGCAGCTCGGGACAGGGACAAAATCAGCCCCAGCATTTT
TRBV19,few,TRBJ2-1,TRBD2,CASSIPGGGGYNEQFF,TGTGCCAGTAGTATCCCGGGAGGGGGTGGCTACAATGAGCAGTTCTTC
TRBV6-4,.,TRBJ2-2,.,CASSDSWGPANTGELFF,TGTGCCAGCAGTGATTCTTGGGGACCAGCGAACACCGGGGAGCTGTTTTTT
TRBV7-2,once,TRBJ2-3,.,CASSLVAARTDTQYF,TGTGCCAGCAGCTTAGTTGCGGCCCGCACAGATACGCAGTATTTT
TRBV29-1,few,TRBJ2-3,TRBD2,CSGGAGGLTDTQYF,TGCAGCGGAGGGGCGGGAGGACTCACAGATACGCAGTATTTT
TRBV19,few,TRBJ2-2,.,CASTPVSRTTTGELFF,TGTGCCAGTACCCCGGTCAGCCGGACAACTACCGGGGAGCTGTTTTTT
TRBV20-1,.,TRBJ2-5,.,CSAGGQETQYF,TGCAGTGCCGGAGGGCAGGAGACCCAGTACTTC
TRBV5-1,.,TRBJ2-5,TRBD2,CASSSSGLAGAQETQYF,TGCGCCAGCAGCTCAAGTGGACTAGCGGGAGCTCAGGAGACCCAGTACTTC
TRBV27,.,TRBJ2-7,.,CASLQHRVRLPYEQYF,TGTGCCAGCTTACAGCACCGGGTCAGGCTCCCCTACGAGCAGTACTTC
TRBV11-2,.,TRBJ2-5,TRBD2,CASSLGGSVQETQYF,TGTGCCAGCAGCTTAGGCGGGAGTGTCCAAGAGACCCAGTACTTC
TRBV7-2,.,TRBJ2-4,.,CASSLDRGTKNIQYF,TGTGCCAGCAGCTTGGATCGCGGGACCAAAAACATTCAGTACTTC
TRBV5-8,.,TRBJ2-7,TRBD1,CASQDRASYEQYF,TGTGCCAGCCAGGACAGGGCTTCCTACGAGCAGTACTTC
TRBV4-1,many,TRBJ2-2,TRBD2,CASSQVNSGRARTGELFF,TGCGCCAGCAGCCAAGTGAATAGCGGGAGGGCTAGGACCGGGGAGCTGTTTTTT
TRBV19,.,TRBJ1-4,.,CASSVHGEKLFF,TGTGCCAGTAGCGTTCATGGTGAAAAACTGTTTTTT
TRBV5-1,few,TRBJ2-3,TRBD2,CASSRGELAGGPGDTQYF,TGCGCCAGCAGCCGCGGGGAACTAGCGGGAGGGCCTGGGGATACGCAGTATTTT
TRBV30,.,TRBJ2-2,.,CAWDPAHGNTGELFF,TGTGCCTGGGACCCGGCCCACGGAAACACCGGGGAGCTGTTTTTT
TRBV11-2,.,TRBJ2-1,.,CASSLGVDNEQFF,TGTGCCAGCAGCTTAGGGGTAGACAATGAGCAGTTCTTC
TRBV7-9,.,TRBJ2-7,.,CASSLTLNSYEQYF,TGTGCCAGCAGCTTGACACTCAACTCCTACGAGCAGTACTTC
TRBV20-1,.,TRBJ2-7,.,CSATTTYEQYF,TGCAGTGCTACTACTACGTACGAGCAGTACTTC
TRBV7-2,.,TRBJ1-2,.,CASSSGRTNYGYTF,TGTGCCAGCAGCTCGGGACGGACTAACTATGGCTACACCTTC
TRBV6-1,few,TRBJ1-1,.,CASSEQPGLAFF,TGTGCCAGCAGTGAACAGCCAGGGCTAGCTTTCTTT
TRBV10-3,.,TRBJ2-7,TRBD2,CAIRGTSGSYEQYF,TGTGCCATCAGAGGGACTAGCGGTTCCTACGAGCAGTACTTC
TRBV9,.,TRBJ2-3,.,CASSAGADTQYF,TGTGCCAGCAGCGCAGGGGCAGATACGCAGTATTTT
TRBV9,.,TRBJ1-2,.,CASSAAAGRLNGDYTF,TGTGCCAGCAGCGCCGCTGCAGGGCGACTCAATGGTGACTACACCTTC
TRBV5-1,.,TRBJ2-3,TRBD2,CASKEGGLGPTDTQYF,TGCGCCAGCAAAGAGGGCGGACTAGGACCCACAGATACGCAGTATTTT
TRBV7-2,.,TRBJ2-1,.,CASSLGVAASLGRQFF,TGTGCCAGCAGCCTAGGTGTAGCGGCCTCGCTGGGCAGGCAGTTCTTC
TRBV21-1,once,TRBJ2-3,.,CASKGGRCNTDTQYF,TGTGCCAGCAAGGGCGGGAGATGTAACACAGATACGCAGTATTTT
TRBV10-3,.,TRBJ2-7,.,CAISESSGGGYEQYF,TGTGCCATCAGTGAGTCTTCCGGGGGCGGATACGAGCAGTACTTC